The sample holds a few counts of the clone carrying this T cell receptor beta chain. The data belong to a study of T cells in Graves' hyperthyroidism and ophthalmopathy. RNA transcripts yielded amplified TCR beta CDR3 regions. In the first-round RT-PCR of the TCR CDR3, the HTBI primer set was used. One entry per CDR3 protein results from TCRdb running MiXCR on the multiplex PCR reads. The table records some 560,000 distinct CDR3 sequences, approximately 15% of them present only once. Germline lookup yields CDR1 DFQATT and CDR2 SNEGSKA (reference sequence). V lost 0 bases, J lost 6 bases, and 11 bases lay in between. The CDR3 covers 14 residues.

Sequenced material: blood. The receptor was isolated from a woman younger than 45 with Graves' hyperthyroidism. This chain uses TRBV20-1 with TRBJ2-2; tentatively, D is TRBD2 (6 bases). The CDR3 is CSARDRRGSGELFF. The CDR3 coding sequence is TGCAGTGCTAGAGATCGTCGGGGGTCCGGGGAGCTGTTTTTT.